This T cell receptor beta chain was obtained from a study of response to subunit inactivated influenza vaccine. Study results and caveats: It was suggested by the authors that few new T cells are recruited by each seasonal influenza vaccination.

V trimming: 6 bases; J trimming: 7 bases; junction bases outside the gene matches: 15. CDR3 length: 17 amino acids. The V gene's germline CDR1 is DFQATT and CDR2 SNEGSKA (reference sequence). This clonotype was picked up a small number of times. Its specificity is not known. One entry per CDR3 protein, called by TCRdb with MiXCR from the RT-PCR reads. The table records over 800,000 distinct CDR3 sequences, over 20% of them present only once. The receptor's source is a man aged 50 or older who received an inactivated influenza vaccine. The chain joins TRBV20-1 to TRBJ1-6; 10 bases are shared with TRBD1. The material was PBMCs from blood, obtained less than 6 days after vaccination. The CDR3 reads CSAPALDRGRVNSPLHF. The CDR3, as DNA: TGCAGTGCCCCCGCCCTTGACAGGGGGCGCGTAAATTCACCCCTCCACTTT.